This record concerns one TCR beta chain sequence. This specimen belongs to a study of cytomegalovirus exposure and HLA in healthy donors. Looking at the study overall: Of the donors genotyped, several hundred in all, 75% to 90% fell in the Caucasian-associated ancestry cluster.

This CDR3 contains 13 residues. V gave up 4 bases and J gave up 5 bases, with 12 bases separating them. The germline CDR1 and CDR2 sequences are MNHNY and SVGAGI (reference sequence). The study ran its PCR with 60 Vbeta and 13 Jbeta primers. The assay was immunoSEQ multiplex PCR, and TCRdb's table has in-frame clones only and misses some. The table records 110,000 or so clones, more than 60% of them present only once. Sequencing was performed on PBMCs. The chain joins TRBV6-6 to TRBJ2-7; D not resolved. The receptor's source is a woman in her thirties or forties in good health and CMV-seropositive. For the CDR3, the DNA is TGTGCCAGCAGTTCCTTTAGCCGAGACGAGCAGTACTTC. It yields the protein CASSSFSRDEQYF.